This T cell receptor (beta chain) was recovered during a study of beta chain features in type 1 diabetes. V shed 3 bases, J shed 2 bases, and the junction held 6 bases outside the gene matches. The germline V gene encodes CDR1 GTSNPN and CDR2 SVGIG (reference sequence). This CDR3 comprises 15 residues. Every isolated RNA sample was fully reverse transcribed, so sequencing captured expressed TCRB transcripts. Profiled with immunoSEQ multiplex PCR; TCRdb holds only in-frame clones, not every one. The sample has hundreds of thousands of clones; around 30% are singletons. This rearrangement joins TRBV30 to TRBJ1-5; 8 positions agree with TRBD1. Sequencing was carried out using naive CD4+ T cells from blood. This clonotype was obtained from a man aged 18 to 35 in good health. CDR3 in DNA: TGTGCCTGGAGCCCAGGGGGCGCGGGCAATCAGCCCCAGCATTTT. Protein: CAWSPGGAGNQPQHF.